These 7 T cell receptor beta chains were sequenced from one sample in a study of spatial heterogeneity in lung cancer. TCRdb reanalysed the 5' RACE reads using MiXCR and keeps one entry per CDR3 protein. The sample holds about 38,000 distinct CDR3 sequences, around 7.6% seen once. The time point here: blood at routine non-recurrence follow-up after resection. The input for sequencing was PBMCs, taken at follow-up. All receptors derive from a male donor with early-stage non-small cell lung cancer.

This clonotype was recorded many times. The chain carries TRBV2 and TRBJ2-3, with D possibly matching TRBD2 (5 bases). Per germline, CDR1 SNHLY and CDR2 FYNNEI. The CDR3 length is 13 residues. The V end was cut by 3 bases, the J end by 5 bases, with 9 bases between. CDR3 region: CASSDDSEDTQYF. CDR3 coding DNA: TGTGCCAGCAGTGATGATAGCGAAGATACGCAGTATTTT.

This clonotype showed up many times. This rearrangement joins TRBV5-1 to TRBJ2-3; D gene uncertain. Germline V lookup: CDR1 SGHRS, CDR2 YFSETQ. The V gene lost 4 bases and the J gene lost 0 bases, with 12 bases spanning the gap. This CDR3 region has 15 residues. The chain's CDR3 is CASSLDGFSTDTQYF. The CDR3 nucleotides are TGCGCCAGCAGCCTGGACGGATTTAGCACAGATACGCAGTATTTT.

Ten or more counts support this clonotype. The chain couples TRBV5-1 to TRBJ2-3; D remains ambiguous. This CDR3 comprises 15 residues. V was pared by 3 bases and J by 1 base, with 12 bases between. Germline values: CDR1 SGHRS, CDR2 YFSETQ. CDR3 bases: TGCGCCAGCAGCTACGTCACTTCTGGCACAGATACGCAGTATTTT. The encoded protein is CASSYVTSGTDTQYF. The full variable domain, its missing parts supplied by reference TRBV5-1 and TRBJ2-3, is KAGVTQTPRYLIKTRGQQVTLSCSPISGHRSVSWYQQTPGQGLQFLFEYFSETQRNKGNFPGRFSGRQFSNSRSEMNVSTLELGDSALYLCASSYVTSGTDTQYFGPGTRLTVL.

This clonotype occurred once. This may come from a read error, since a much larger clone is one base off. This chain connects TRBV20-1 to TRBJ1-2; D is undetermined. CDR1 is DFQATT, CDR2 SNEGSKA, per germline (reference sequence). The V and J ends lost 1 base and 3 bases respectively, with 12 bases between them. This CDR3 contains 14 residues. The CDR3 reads CSARALRHDYGYTF. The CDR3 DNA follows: TGCAGTGCTAGAGCCCTAAGACATGACTATGGCTACACCTTC.

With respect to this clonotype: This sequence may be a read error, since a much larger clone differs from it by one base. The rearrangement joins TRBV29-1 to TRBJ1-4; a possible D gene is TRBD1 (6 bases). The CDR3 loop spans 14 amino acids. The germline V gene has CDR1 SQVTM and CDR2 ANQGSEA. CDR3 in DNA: TGCAGCGTTAGTACACAGGGAGCAGGCGAAAATCTGTTTTTT. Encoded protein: CSVSTQGAGENLFF.

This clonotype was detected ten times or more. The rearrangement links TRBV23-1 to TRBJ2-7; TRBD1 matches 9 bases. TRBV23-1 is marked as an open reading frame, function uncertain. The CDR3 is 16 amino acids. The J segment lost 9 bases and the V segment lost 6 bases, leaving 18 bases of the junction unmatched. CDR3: CASRRTGTGPPVWQYF. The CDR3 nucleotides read TGCGCCAGCAGGCGGACTGGGACAGGGCCCCCGGTTTGGCAGTACTTC.

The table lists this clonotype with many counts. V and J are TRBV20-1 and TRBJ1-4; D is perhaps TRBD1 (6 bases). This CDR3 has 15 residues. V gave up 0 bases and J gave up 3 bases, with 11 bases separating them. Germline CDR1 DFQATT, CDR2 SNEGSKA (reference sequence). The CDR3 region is CSARDPAGANEKLFF. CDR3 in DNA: TGCAGTGCTAGAGATCCGGCAGGGGCTAATGAAAAACTGTTTTTT.